Following are 3 T cell receptor beta chains from one sample sequenced in a study of blood T cell repertoires in COVID-19. Produced via immunoSEQ multiplex PCR; TCRdb's table is partial and in-frame only. This table holds 100,000 to 150,000 clones, about 86% found once. The sample consisted of peripheral blood. These receptors were obtained from a woman aged 50 to 60 with acute or convalescent COVID-19.

The chain uses TRBV14 and TRBJ2-1, with D tentatively TRBD1 (6 bases). The CDR3 length is 15 residues. Germline V gene lookup returns CDR1 SGHDN and CDR2 FVKESK. Trimming took off 0 bases at V and 1 base at J, with 7 bases between the two ends. The CDR3 DNA reads as TGTGCCAGCAGCCAAGAAGGGGGATCCTACAATGAGCAGTTCTTC. Its protein product is CASSQEGGSYNEQFF.

This clone was counted once. The genes are TRBV29-1 and TRBJ2-2, with D perhaps matching TRBD2 (6 bases). In germline, CDR1 is SQVTM, CDR2 ANQGSEA. The CDR3 loop spans 15 amino acids. Between the trimmed V and J ends, which lost 6 bases and 6 bases, there was a span of 20 bases. CDR3 amino acids: CSVRVGGVAAGELFF. CDR3 in DNA: TGCAGCGTCCGTGTGGGGGGAGTGGCAGCCGGGGAGCTGTTTTTT.

This chain uses TRBV6-2 or TRBV6-3 with TRBJ2-7, with 9 bases aligning to TRBD1. Germline CDR1 and CDR2: MNHEY and SVGEGT. Germline trimming cut 5 bases from V and 3 bases from J; bases unmatched to any gene: 8. The CDR3 contains 15 residues. The CDR3, as DNA: TGTGCCAGCAGTCCCGGACAGGGGATACGCTACGAGCAGTACTTC. Translation: CASSPGQGIRYEQYF.